The source of this TCR beta chain is a study of STAT3 mutations in large granular lymphocyte leukemia (dated by TCRdb to the late 2010s). With respect to the entire study: Roughly half of the T-LGLL patients who were sequenced longitudinally carried canonical activating STAT3 mutations. Over half of the T-LGLL patients were given one or more immunosuppressive therapy regimens, and 40% of those treated had a hematologic response. Serial deep sequencing of TCRbeta CDR3 and STAT3 was performed in patients with T-cell large granular lymphocyte leukemia to reconstruct clonal hierarchy and dynamics. Fewer than 20 representative T-LGLL cases were selected from an initial cohort of approximately 200 LGL patients for longitudinal TCRbeta and STAT3 sequencing. Two patients with natural killer LGL leukemia were also sequenced longitudinally as controls within the study. Each patient was sequenced at an average of around 4 time points, ranging from 2 to 8 samplings. Overall results and qualifications from the work: The burden of the dominant TCR clone was higher than the STAT3 mutant burden in several patients, which suggests that the STAT3 mutation arose secondarily inside a clone that had already expanded. The linking of therapy response to changes in TCR clonal burden was complicated by variable intervals between samplings and differing treatment regimens. Since codominant clonotypes persisted in some patients, a small but highly pathogenic clone may have gone undetected. TCR clonotype switching after therapy was observed in about 35% of the 18 patients, and all newly emerging clones were found to be STAT3 wild type. Because no samples were available when a clone first appeared, clonal expansion had to be inferred from samplings taken at other points. At least one immunodominant TCRbeta clonotype was identified in every T-LGLL patient, and multiple immunodominant subclonotypes were identified in about half of the T-LGLL patients.

CDR1 and CDR2, looked up from the germline V gene, are SQVTM and ANQGSEA. V loses 2 bases of germline sequence and J loses 5 bases, and the interval between the two ends is 13 bases. The cysteine opens and the phenylalanine closes a CDR3 of 13 amino acids. Only the CDR3 DNA is retained, 39 bases long and in frame from the first base. An Illumina MiSeq was used to sequence the TCRbeta libraries, yielding an average of about 41,000 productive templates per sample. Multiplex PCR amplification was used to generate TCRbeta CDR3 libraries with the immunoSEQ assay. The source study handled its data this way. Following a previously defined approach, repertoire diversity was calculated, and values close to 0 point to extremely monoclonal samples. What TCRdb holds here is the immuneACCESS table cut down to in-frame rearrangements. Part of the clones is not present; checked against another copy, under half of the missing clones reflect an unresolved V gene, and the others are unexplained. V and J calls and clone size are as listed in that table; D and trimming were resolved from the DNA. The sample yields approximately 10,000 clones; more than 70% were counted once. The top ten clones comprise around 40% of the sample.

DNA was extracted from blood mononuclear cells, with the same DNA used for both TCR and STAT3 sequencing. Regarding this clone: The specificity of this receptor is unknown. Base qualities are not provided; no much larger clone lies one nucleotide away.

Sequencing was carried out using peripheral blood mononuclear cells. This sequence was found in a man in his 60s with T-cell large granular lymphocyte leukemia. Some clones in this sample may be carry-over from other donors' samples. The age is the age at diagnosis. The chain is encoded by TRBV29-1 joined to TRBJ2-7; no D gene call is confident. The CDR3 here reads CSVELHSRHEQYF. The DNA sequence is given as TGCAGCGTTGAACTTCACTCCCGCCACGAGCAGTACTTC.